Described below is a single TCR beta chain sequence and its context. What it binds is unknown. The data are from a study of CD8+ T cells in alopecia areata. The study's findings and limits: It was observed that many expanded lesional clones persisted in scalp and blood during tofacitinib.

Sequencing relied on a cDNA template that was reverse transcribed from extracted RNA. Clones were read by immunoSEQ multiplex PCR, and TCRdb kept only the in-frame ones, dropping some. The sample lists approximately 210,000 clones; around 65% were seen once. V was trimmed by 6 bases and J by 0 bases, leaving 12 bases between them. Per germline, CDR1 MNHEY and CDR2 SMNVEV (reference sequence). The CDR3 is made up of 15 amino acids. Treatment reported: oral pan-JAK inhibitor, 5-10 mg twice daily. PBMCs, the starting material, were the source of sorted CD4+ and CD8+ T cells. The TCR originated in a human donor with alopecia areata. The gene calls are TRBV27 and TRBJ1-5; no definite D call. Here the sequenced sample was CD4+ T cells sorted from blood, taken at week 44, from a patient treated with tofacitinib. The CDR3 here is CASRRTVYSNQPQHF. The CDR3 region has the DNA TGTGCCAGCAGACGCACAGTATATAGCAATCAGCCCCAGCATTTT.